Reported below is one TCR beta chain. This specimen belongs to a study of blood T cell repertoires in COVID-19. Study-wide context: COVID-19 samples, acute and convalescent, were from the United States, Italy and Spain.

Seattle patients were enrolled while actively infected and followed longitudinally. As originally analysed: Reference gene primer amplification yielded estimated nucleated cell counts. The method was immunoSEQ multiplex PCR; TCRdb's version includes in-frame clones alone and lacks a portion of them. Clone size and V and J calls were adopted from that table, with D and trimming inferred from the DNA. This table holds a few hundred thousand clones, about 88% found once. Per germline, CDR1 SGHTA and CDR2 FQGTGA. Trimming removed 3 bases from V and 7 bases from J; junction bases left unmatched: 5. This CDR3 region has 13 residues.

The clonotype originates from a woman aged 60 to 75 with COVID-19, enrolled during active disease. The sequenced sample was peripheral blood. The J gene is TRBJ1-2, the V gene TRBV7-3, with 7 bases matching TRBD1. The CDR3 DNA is TGTGCCAGCAGCTTTGAAGACAGGGTTGGCTACACCTTC. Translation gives CASSFEDRVGYTF.